These 23 T cell receptor beta chains were all obtained from the same sample, sequenced in a study of healthy donors' naive CD4 and CD8 T cells (dated by TCRdb to about 2015). Reads for this sample came from a 454 GS FLX Titanium. A previously published linear amplification protocol was used to build TCR libraries from about 540 ng of total RNA. TCRdb redid the processing of the public reads, applying fastp at Q25 and MiXCR, and retained in-frame beta chains. Identical CDR3 proteins give one entry, which carries the most common genes and DNA. The sample yields approximately 200,000 distinct CDR3 sequences; 74% were counted once. 2% to 2.5% of the sample belongs to the ten largest clones. Sequences were obtained from naive CD4+ and CD8+ T cells sorted from blood, pooled from several donors. The cell subset or site label, read with the paper, signifies: FACS-sorted naive CD4+ (CD45RO-CD45RA+) and naive CD8+ (CD45RA+CD27bright) T cells. The receptors were gathered from a pool of human donors in good health; the sample pools cells from several healthy donors.

J is TRBJ2-1 and V is TRBV29-1, with D hard to call. This CDR3 spans 10 amino acids. Germline CDR1 is SQVTM and CDR2 is ANQGSEA. The germline V and J ends were trimmed by 0 bases and 11 bases, with 5 bases remaining between them. This chain's CDR3 is CSVEDTQQFF. CDR3 coding DNA: TGCAGCGTTGAAGACACCCAGCAGTTCTTC.

This clonotype has a single count. The rearrangement links TRBV18 to TRBJ2-1; TRBD1 matches 7 bases. V shed 5 bases, J shed 6 bases, and the junction held 16 bases outside the gene matches. This CDR3 has 17 residues. Germline V gives CDR1 KGHSH, CDR2 LQKENI. CDR3 sequence reads: CASSILSAGGKGNEQFF. CDR3 nucleotide sequence: TGTGCCAGCTCAATTCTATCGGCAGGGGGTAAGGGCAATGAGCAGTTCTTC.

The rearrangement links TRBV11-3 to TRBJ2-5; maybe TRBD2 (6 bases). The DNA end favors TRBJ2-7, so the J call may be wrong. The CDR3 consists of 14 residues. Germline V gene data show CDR1 as SGHNT and CDR2 as YENEEA. CDR3 nucleotide sequence: TGTGCCAGCACCCCTTTACGGAGGGACTACGAGCAGTACTTC. Residues: CASTPLRRDYEQYF.

In its sample, this clonotype was seen a few times. This chain's CDR3 is CASSPDRGGLTF. CDR3 sequence (DNA): TGTGCCAGCAGCCCGGACAGGGGCGGTCTCACCTTC. The V call is TRBV6-5, the J call TRBJ1-2, with 9 bases matching TRBD1. With 6 bases clipped from V and 13 bases from J, the junction kept 9 bases outside the gene matches. Germline V CDR1 and CDR2: MNHEY, SVGAGI. This CDR3 spans 12 amino acids.

This chain uses TRBV30 with TRBJ2-7; the match to TRBD1 covers 9 bases. Per germline, CDR1 GTSNPN and CDR2 SVGIG (reference sequence). The CDR3 length is 13 residues. V shed 2 bases, J shed 7 bases, and the junction held 6 bases outside the gene matches. CDR3 sequence: CAWSTGTGQEQYF. In DNA form, the CDR3 reads TGTGCCTGGAGTACCGGGACAGGGCAGGAGCAGTACTTC.

This chain connects TRBV20-1 to TRBJ2-5, with D tentatively TRBD1 (5 bases). V gave up 6 bases and J gave up 4 bases, with 15 bases separating them. Germline-derived CDR1 and CDR2 are DFQATT and SNEGSKA (reference sequence). The CDR3 totals 13 residues. The CDR3 coding sequence is TGCAGTGCCTCCGAAGGGGTCGGAGAGACCCAGTACTTC. Translation: CSASEGVGETQYF.

CDR3 nucleotides: TGTGCCAGCAGCGCGAAGATATCCTACGAGCAGTACTTC. It specifies CASSAKISYEQYF. This rearrangement joins TRBV11-1 to TRBJ2-7; D uncertain. The germline CDR1 and CDR2 sequences are SGHAT and FQDESV (reference sequence). This CDR3 is built from 13 residues. V was clipped by 5 bases and J by 1 base, with 9 bases between them. The entire variable domain, with the rest obtained from reference TRBV11-1 and TRBJ2-7, is as follows: EAEVAQSPRYKITEKSQAVAFWCDPISGHATLYWYRQILGQGPELLVQFQDESVVDDSQLPKDRFSAERLKGVDSTLKIQPAELGDSAMYLCASSAKISYEQYFGPGTRLTVT.

This clonotype has only a few counts. Written as DNA, the CDR3 is TGTGCCACCAGCAGCTACAGTTCGGGTACTCAGCCCCAGCATTTT. Protein sequence: CATSSYSSGTQPQHF. V is TRBV15 and J is TRBJ1-5, with D hard to call. CDR3 size: 15 residues. Trimming stripped 3 bases from V and 6 bases from J, with 15 bases between. The germline V gene has CDR1 LNHNV and CDR2 YYDKDF (reference sequence). Variable domain in full (rest from reference TRBV15 and TRBJ1-5): DAMVIQNPRYQVTQFGKPVTLSCSQTLNHNVMYWYQQKSSQAPKLLFHYYDKDFNNEADTPDNFQSRRPNTSFCFLDIRSPGLGDTAMYLCATSSYSSGTQPQHFGDGTRLSIL.

This clonotype has just a few counts. The chain is built from TRBV28 and TRBJ2-5; D might be TRBD1 (5 bases). Germline V gene lookup returns CDR1 MDHEN and CDR2 SYDVKM. The V end lost 1 base, the J end lost 5 bases, and 11 bases lay between the germline ends. The CDR3 runs 14 residues. CDR3 region: CASSLSGAEETQYF. The CDR3 nucleotides read TGTGCCAGCAGTTTATCTGGGGCTGAGGAGACCCAGTACTTC.

The gene calls are TRBV29-1 and TRBJ1-2, with D hard to call. Germline assignment: CDR1 SQVTM and CDR2 ANQGSEA. The V and J ends lost 6 bases and 4 bases respectively, with 12 bases between them. This CDR3 comprises 12 residues. CDR3 sequence reads: CSVSGGGYGYTF. CDR3 in DNA: TGCAGCGTCAGTGGAGGCGGCTATGGCTACACCTTC.

This rearrangement joins TRBV19 to TRBJ2-3; tentative D call: TRBD1 (5 bases). The CDR3 length is 14 residues. From germline, CDR1 is LNHDA and CDR2 SQIVND (reference sequence). V was clipped by 4 bases and J by 3 bases, with 11 bases between them. The CDR3 reads CASSKRGLTDTQYF. CDR3 coding DNA: TGTGCCAGTAGTAAAAGGGGATTAACAGATACGCAGTATTTT.

This clonotype showed up just a few times. The rearrangement uses TRBV6-1 and TRBJ1-2, with 8 bases matching TRBD1. The germline V gene has CDR1 MNHNS and CDR2 SASEGT. V trimming: 5 bases; J trimming: 6 bases; junction bases outside the gene matches: 14. The CDR3 is 16 residues long. The CDR3 DNA is TGTGCCAGCAGTTACACTATACCCCGGACAGGGAATGGCTACACCTTC. This gives the protein CASSYTIPRTGNGYTF.

The chain recombines TRBV5-1 with TRBJ2-5, with D uncertain. V lost 0 bases and J 1 base, leaving 10 bases between the germline ends. The length of the CDR3 is 15 residues. From germline, CDR1 is SGHRS and CDR2 YFSETQ. The CDR3 coding sequence is TGCGCCAGCAGCTTGGCCCCCGGACCCCAAGAGACCCAGTACTTC. It translates to CASSLAPGPQETQYF.

The chain uses TRBV6-1 and TRBJ2-3; 15 bases are shared with TRBD2. J gave up 5 bases and V 5 bases, and 2 bases lay outside the gene matches. This CDR3 contains 15 residues. The germline V gene encodes CDR1 MNHNS and CDR2 SASEGT. The CDR3 DNA is TGTGCCAGCAGTAGGGGACTAGCGGGAGGAGATACGCAGTATTTT. Its translation: CASSRGLAGGDTQYF.

The rearrangement links TRBV27 to TRBJ2-7; 9 bases line up with TRBD2. There are 18 residues in the CDR3. Germline values: CDR1 MNHEY, CDR2 SMNVEV (reference sequence). With 6 bases clipped from V and 0 bases from J, the junction kept 15 bases outside the gene matches. The CDR3 loop reads CASSLTWTLSGSSYEQYF. The CDR3, as DNA: TGTGCCAGCAGCCTCACCTGGACCCTTAGCGGGAGCTCCTACGAGCAGTACTTC.

The V call is TRBV6-4, the J call TRBJ2-7; 7 bases agree with TRBD2. Unmatched junction bases numbered 7, after V lost 4 bases and J lost 7 bases. This CDR3 has 13 amino acids. The germline CDR1 and CDR2 sequences are MRHNA and SNTAGT. The CDR3 reads CASSAGGSGEQYF. CDR3 DNA sequence: TGTGCCAGCAGTGCGGGAGGCAGTGGGGAGCAGTACTTC.

The rearrangement links TRBV29-1 to TRBJ2-7; tentative D call: TRBD2 (5 bases). Trimming removed 4 bases at V and 2 bases at J, with 9 bases between. This CDR3 has 12 residues. CDR1 and CDR2 (germline): SQVTM, ANQGSEA. CDR3: CSVVETTYEQYF. The CDR3 DNA sequence: TGCAGCGTTGTGGAGACTACCTACGAGCAGTACTTC.

The chain is built from TRBV6-5 and TRBJ2-7; D unclear. Germline CDR1 and CDR2: MNHEY and SVGAGI. Trimming pared 5 bases from V and 0 bases from J, leaving 8 bases between. The CDR3 extends over 13 amino acids. In nucleotides, the CDR3 is TGTGCCAGCAGTGCCGGGCCCTCCTACGAGCAGTACTTC. Its translation is CASSAGPSYEQYF.

This clonotype was seen a few times. V is TRBV29-1 and J is TRBJ2-7; TRBD2 matches 11 bases. Germline CDR1 reads SQVTM; CDR2 reads ANQGSEA. V lost 7 bases, J lost 3 bases, and 11 bases stayed unmatched. The CDR3 covers 15 residues. CDR3 amino acids: CSALTSGVEYYEQYF. CDR3 sequence (DNA): TGCAGCGCTCTGACTAGCGGGGTTGAATACTACGAGCAGTACTTC.

The V call is TRBV19, the J call TRBJ2-5; 8 nucleotides agree with TRBD1. V dropped 4 bases and J dropped 7; count of bases not matched to a gene: 5. This CDR3 is built from 13 residues. CDR1 and CDR2 from the germline V gene are LNHDA and SQIVND (reference sequence). CDR3 sequence reads: CASSRDRSSTQYF. CDR3 DNA: TGTGCCAGTAGTAGGGACAGGTCGTCGACCCAGTACTTC.

The table lists this clonotype with a few counts. The CDR3 loop reads CASSLALGDREQETQYF. The CDR3 DNA is TGTGCCAGCAGCTTAGCGCTGGGGGACAGGGAACAAGAGACCCAGTACTTC. The chain has TRBV7-8 and TRBJ2-5, with 9 bases identical to TRBD1. The CDR3 totals 17 residues. Trimming at V came to 0 bases and at J to 2 bases, leaving 7 bases not matched to a gene. The germline V gene has CDR1 SGHVS and CDR2 FQNEAQ.

The chain uses TRBV19 and TRBJ2-5, with 10 positions matching TRBD2. The CDR3 contains 15 residues. With V trimmed by 3 bases and J by 1 base, 2 bases remained unmatched. Germline CDR1 reads LNHDA; CDR2 reads SQIVND (reference sequence). The CDR3 bases are TGTGCCAGTAGTATCCTAGCGGGGGCCCAAGAGACCCAGTACTTC. Residues: CASSILAGAQETQYF.

V gene TRBV29-1 combines with J gene TRBJ2-1; D is possibly TRBD1 or TRBD2 (5 bases each). The germline V gene has CDR1 SQVTM and CDR2 ANQGSEA. Trimming removed 1 base from V and 10 bases from J, with 11 bases in between. This CDR3 comprises 12 residues. CDR3 amino acids: CSVEARGWEQFF. The CDR3 region has the DNA TGCAGCGTTGAAGCCCGGGGCTGGGAGCAGTTCTTC.